This passage covers 13 T cell receptor beta chains from one sample sequenced in a study of neurological immune-mediated disorders. Time point in this sample: longitudinal time-point 2. TCRdb re-analysed the 5' RACE reads in MiXCR, keeping a single row per CDR3 protein. The sample includes over 55,000 distinct CDR3 sequences, roughly 9.7% of them seen just once. Sample: PBMCs. Every receptor here comes from a man aged 25 to 40 in good health.

This clonotype was recorded many times. V is TRBV9 and J is TRBJ2-1; TRBD1 matches at 8 bases. The junction had 5 bases not matched to a gene; V was cut back by 2 bases and J by 4 bases. From germline, CDR1 is SGDLS and CDR2 YYNGEE. The CDR3 is 15 residues long. This CDR3 is CASSVQGAPYNEQFF. For the CDR3, the DNA is TGTGCCAGCAGCGTCCAGGGGGCTCCATACAATGAGCAGTTCTTC.

The CDR3 here is CAISGGTDTQYF. The CDR3 DNA reads as TGTGCCATCAGTGGCGGGACAGATACGCAGTATTTT. The J gene is TRBJ2-3, the V gene TRBV10-3, with TRBD2 as a possible D gene (5 bases). V shed 4 bases and J shed 3 bases, with 5 bases lying between them. Looked up from germline, CDR1 is ENHRY and CDR2 is SYGVKD. The CDR3 sequence is 12 residues long.

This clonotype has at least ten counts. This chain uses TRBV28 with TRBJ2-4; the match to TRBD2 covers 13 bases. The CDR3 has 15 residues. V lost 4 bases to trimming and J lost 7 bases; unmatched junction nucleotides: 4. Germline CDR1 MDHEN, CDR2 SYDVKM. CDR3 loop: CASSSPGLAGNIQYF. CDR3 sequence (DNA): TGTGCCAGCAGTTCTCCGGGACTAGCGGGGAACATTCAGTACTTC.

This chain joins TRBV6-1 and TRBJ2-5; D call uncertain. Trimming cost V 0 bases and J 5 bases, with 13 bases left between them. The CDR3 length is 15 residues. Germline CDR1 and CDR2: MNHNS and SASEGT. CDR3 amino acids: CASSEAKGSEETQYF. In nucleotides, the CDR3 is TGTGCCAGCAGTGAAGCTAAAGGGTCTGAGGAGACCCAGTACTTC.

This clonotype showed up many times. V is TRBV5-1 and J is TRBJ2-1; 7 nucleotides line up with TRBD2. Germline V CDR1 and CDR2: SGHRS, YFSETQ. After removal of 0 bases from V and 7 bases from J, the junction contained 10 bases not matched to a gene. CDR3 size: 16 residues. CDR3 sequence (DNA): TGCGCCAGCAGCTTGGGAACTTCAGCGGGAACAAATGAGCAGTTCTTC. Translating gives CASSLGTSAGTNEQFF.

This clonotype was found many times. This rearrangement joins TRBV10-3 to TRBJ1-1; 7 nucleotides agree with TRBD1. The J segment lost 3 bases and the V segment lost 9 bases, leaving 10 bases of the junction unmatched. Germline lookup yields CDR1 ENHRY and CDR2 SYGVKD. CDR3 length: 14 residues. CDR3 sequence (DNA): TGTGCCATGAGGGACAGCACTCTTCACACTGAAGCTTTCTTT. Protein: CAMRDSTLHTEAFF.

Ten or more counts support this clonotype. The V call is TRBV25-1, the J call TRBJ1-2, with 7 nucleotides matching TRBD1. V shed 4 bases, J shed 4 bases, and the junction held 15 bases outside the gene matches. The CDR3 extends over 17 amino acids. From germline, CDR1 is MGHDK and CDR2 SYGVNS. The CDR3 region is CASSGPPGTAFLYGYTF. The CDR3 region has the DNA TGTGCCAGCAGTGGACCTCCCGGGACAGCTTTCCTCTATGGCTACACCTTC.

The chain couples TRBV18 to TRBJ2-3; no clear D gene. With 0 bases removed from V and 2 bases from J, the gap between germline ends came to 12 bases. The CDR3 totals 16 residues. Per germline, CDR1 KGHSH and CDR2 LQKENI. CDR3 region: CASSPPRLTNTDTQYF. The DNA for the CDR3 is TGTGCCAGCTCACCACCAAGACTTACGAACACAGATACGCAGTATTTT.

This clonotype was observed many times. V usage is TRBV10-3 and J usage is TRBJ2-2; 8 nucleotides align to TRBD1. From germline, CDR1 is ENHRY and CDR2 SYGVKD. V was clipped by 6 bases and J by 5 bases; unmatched bases: 5. The CDR3 sequence is 14 residues long. The CDR3 loop reads CAIRGQEITGELFF. The CDR3 DNA sequence: TGTGCCATCAGGGGACAGGAGATAACCGGGGAGCTGTTTTTT.

This clonotype was detected many times. The CDR3 DNA reads as TGTGCCAGCGGAAGACGGACAGGGGGTTTGAAAGAGACCCAGTACTTC. It translates to CASGRRTGGLKETQYF. The chain couples TRBV3-1 to TRBJ2-5, with TRBD1 matching over 10 bases. With V trimmed by 8 bases and J by 3 bases, 12 bases remained unmatched. This CDR3 has 16 residues. The germline CDR1 and CDR2 sequences are LGHDT and YNNKEL (reference sequence).

This clonotype has at least ten counts. J is TRBJ2-5 and V is TRBV21-1; the table gives TRBD2 as D, unverified against the DNA. TRBV21-1 is an annotated pseudogene. The CDR3 runs 16 residues. The CDR3, as DNA: TGTGCCAGCAGCAAAGGATCCACTAGGGGAACTCAGACCCAGTACTTC. Protein: CASSKGSTRGTQTQYF.

This clonotype has ten or more counts. The V gene is TRBV5-4, the J gene TRBJ2-3; perhaps D is TRBD1 or TRBD2 (5 bases each). Germline values: CDR1 SGHNT, CDR2 YYREEE (reference sequence). The CDR3 is made up of 16 amino acids. V lost 0 bases, J lost 1 base, and 12 bases lay in between. The CDR3 coding sequence is TGTGCCAGCAGCTTGGATGCACTAGGGGGCACAGATACGCAGTATTTT. As protein: CASSLDALGGTDTQYF.

This clonotype was observed a handful of times. The chain carries TRBV7-8 and TRBJ2-1; unclear D gene. The V end lost 1 base, the J end lost 3 bases, and 7 bases lay between the germline ends. The CDR3 totals 14 residues. Germline CDR1 is SGHVS and CDR2 is FQNEAQ. CDR3 protein: CASSLERRYNEQFF. CDR3 DNA: TGTGCCAGCAGCTTAGAACGGCGCTACAATGAGCAGTTCTTC.